Each of the 16 T cell receptor beta chains below was sequenced from the same sample in a study of shared clonotypes between healthy human individuals. Assay used: immunoSEQ multiplex PCR; TCRdb lists only in-frame clones, some missing. This sample has around 2,100,000 clones, with about 95% found just once. Positively selected for CCR7, the CD45RO-negative cells used as naive CD8 cells excluded terminally differentiated effector memory CD45RA+ cells. The specimen was naive CD8+ T cells sorted from blood. The receptors derive from a man aged 18 to 30 in good health.

V usage is TRBV6-5 and J usage is TRBJ2-7; D may be TRBD1 (6 bases). The CDR3 is made up of 15 amino acids. Germline V gives CDR1 MNHEY, CDR2 SVGAGI. V was shortened by 3 bases and J by 0 bases, with 12 bases between the two germline ends. The CDR3 here is CASSYYGDNSYEQYF. The CDR3 nucleotides are TGTGCCAGCAGTTATTATGGGGACAACTCCTACGAGCAGTACTTC.

The chain's CDR3 is CASTGAGSYEQYF. The CDR3 DNA sequence: TGCGCCAGCACCGGGGCAGGGAGCTACGAGCAGTACTTC. The V gene is TRBV10-1, the J gene TRBJ2-7, with D perhaps being TRBD1 or TRBD2 (5 bases each). The germline CDR1 and CDR2 sequences are WNHNN and SYGVQD (reference sequence). The CDR3 runs 13 residues. V was trimmed by 7 bases and J by 3 bases, leaving 13 bases between them.

The chain has TRBV9 and TRBJ1-1; maybe TRBD1 (5 bases). The V end lost 4 bases, the J end lost 5 bases, and 12 bases lay between the germline ends. Per germline, CDR1 SGDLS and CDR2 YYNGEE. CDR3 size: 13 residues. The CDR3 spells CASSSGLGTEAFF. CDR3 nucleotide sequence: TGTGCCAGCAGCTCAGGGCTGGGGACTGAAGCTTTCTTT. The full variable domain, rest sourced from reference TRBV9 and TRBJ1-1, is DSGVTQTPKHLITATGQRVTLRCSPRSGDLSVYWYQQSLDQGLQFLIQYYNGEERAKGNILERFSAQQFPDLHSELNLSSLELGDSALYFCASSSGLGTEAFFGQGTRLTVV.

The chain combines TRBV11-2 with TRBJ2-1; tentatively, D is TRBD2 (7 bases). V was clipped by 2 bases and J by 2 bases, with 13 bases between them. This CDR3 comprises 16 residues. The germline CDR1 and CDR2 sequences are SGHAT and FQNNGV. The DNA of the CDR3 is TGTGCCAGCAGCTTAATCCGCGGGGGCGCCTACAATGAGCAGTTCTTC. This sequence encodes CASSLIRGGAYNEQFF.

This rearrangement joins TRBV2 to TRBJ2-6; maybe TRBD2 (6 bases). V was pared by 2 bases and J by 4 bases, with 12 bases between. Germline CDR1 SNHLY, CDR2 FYNNEI. This CDR3 spans 16 amino acids. The chain's CDR3 is CASSETGDWGANVLTF. In DNA, the CDR3 is TGTGCCAGCAGTGAAACGGGAGACTGGGGGGCCAACGTCCTGACTTTC.

The chain recombines TRBV13 with TRBJ1-3; D remains ambiguous. Germline V CDR1 and CDR2: PRHDT, FYEKMQ (reference sequence). The V and J ends lost 5 bases and 2 bases respectively, with 10 bases between them. This CDR3 has 14 residues. CDR3 DNA sequence: TGTGCCAGCAGCCAAGGGTCGGCTGGAAACACCATATATTTT. Its translation is CASSQGSAGNTIYF.

The chain is built from TRBV19 and TRBJ1-5, with D possibly being TRBD1 (5 bases). Per the germline V gene, CDR1 is LNHDA and CDR2 is SQIVND (reference sequence). The CDR3 has 14 residues. The V end was cut by 3 bases, the J end by 3 bases, with 9 bases between. The CDR3 DNA reads TGTGCCAGTAGTATCAGGGACGTCAATCAGCCCCAGCATTTT. Its protein is CASSIRDVNQPQHF.

This chain connects TRBV2 to TRBJ1-5; no definite D call. The CDR3 consists of 15 residues. Between the trimmed V and J ends, which lost 2 bases and 1 base, there was a span of 9 bases. The germline gives CDR1 SNHLY, CDR2 FYNNEI. The CDR3 protein is CASSETDLSNQPQHF. The CDR3 DNA reads as TGTGCCAGCAGTGAAACGGACCTAAGCAATCAGCCCCAGCATTTT.

V and J are TRBV4-2 and TRBJ2-1; D remains unclear. Germline CDR1 reads LGHNA; CDR2 reads YNFKEQ. V was trimmed by 10 bases and J by 6 bases, leaving 22 bases between them. The CDR3 covers 15 residues. CDR3 loop: CATTETGATGNEQFF. DNA of the CDR3: TGTGCCACCACGGAGACTGGTGCCACGGGCAATGAGCAGTTCTTC.

The V and J genes are TRBV10-2 and TRBJ2-5; D gene ambiguous. The CDR3 totals 11 residues. V shed 5 bases and J shed 5 bases, with 6 bases lying between them. Germline CDR1 is WSHSY and CDR2 is SAAADI. The CDR3 nucleotides are TGCGCCAGCAGTAATGGTGAGACCCAGTACTTC. It codes for CASSNGETQYF.

Here the CDR3 DNA reads TGTGCCAGCTCACCACGGGGGATGGGAGAGACCCAGTACTTC. Amino acid sequence: CASSPRGMGETQYF. This sequence joins TRBV18 and TRBJ2-5; D tentatively fits TRBD1 or TRBD2 (5 bases each). CDR3 size: 14 residues. The germline CDR1 and CDR2 sequences are KGHSH and LQKENI. V was shortened by 1 base and J by 4 bases, with 10 bases between the two germline ends.

The rearrangement joins TRBV18 to TRBJ1-1; D gene uncertain. The CDR3 consists of 14 residues. CDR1 KGHSH and CDR2 LQKENI come from the germline V gene. V lost 0 bases and J 1 base, leaving 6 bases between the germline ends. DNA of the CDR3: TGTGCCAGCTCACCACCGGCAGGGAACACTGAAGCTTTCTTT. Amino acid sequence: CASSPPAGNTEAFF.

The chain links TRBV5-1 to TRBJ2-3, with TRBD1 as a possible D gene (6 bases). CDR3 length: 15 residues. Trimming took off 3 bases at V and 0 bases at J, with 11 bases between the two ends. In germline, CDR1 is SGHRS, CDR2 YFSETQ. The CDR3, as DNA: TGCGCCAGCAGCTCCCGGACAGTAAGCACAGATACGCAGTATTTT. This translates into CASSSRTVSTDTQYF.

The J gene is TRBJ2-3, the V gene TRBV4-3; 7 bases fit TRBD2. Trimming took 1 base from V and 4 from J; bases not matched to a gene: 11. Germline CDR1 and CDR2: LGHNA and YSLEER. The CDR3 has 17 amino acids. CDR3 residues: CASSQVLGEGAADTQYF. CDR3 nucleotides: TGCGCCAGCAGCCAAGTTTTGGGGGAGGGTGCGGCAGATACGCAGTATTTT.

This clone occurred a few times. This sequence joins TRBV4-2 and TRBJ1-5; D remains ambiguous. This CDR3 is built from 14 residues. CDR1 is LGHNA and CDR2 is YNFKEQ in the germline V gene. Trimming left V 1 base short and J 5 bases short, with 9 bases between. CDR3 sequence reads: CASSQGRLDQPQHF. The CDR3 DNA follows: TGTGCCAGCAGCCAAGGGCGGTTGGATCAGCCCCAGCATTTT.

This chain links TRBV10-2 with TRBJ2-4; 11 nucleotides align to TRBD2. Germline CDR1 reads WSHSY; CDR2 reads SAAADI. There are 20 residues in the CDR3. V trimming: 4 bases; J trimming: 0 bases; junction bases outside the gene matches: 14. CDR3 residues: CASSAYSGGETQVAKNIQYF. CDR3 nucleotides: TGCGCCAGCAGTGCATATAGCGGGGGGGAGACTCAAGTAGCCAAAAACATTCAGTACTTC.